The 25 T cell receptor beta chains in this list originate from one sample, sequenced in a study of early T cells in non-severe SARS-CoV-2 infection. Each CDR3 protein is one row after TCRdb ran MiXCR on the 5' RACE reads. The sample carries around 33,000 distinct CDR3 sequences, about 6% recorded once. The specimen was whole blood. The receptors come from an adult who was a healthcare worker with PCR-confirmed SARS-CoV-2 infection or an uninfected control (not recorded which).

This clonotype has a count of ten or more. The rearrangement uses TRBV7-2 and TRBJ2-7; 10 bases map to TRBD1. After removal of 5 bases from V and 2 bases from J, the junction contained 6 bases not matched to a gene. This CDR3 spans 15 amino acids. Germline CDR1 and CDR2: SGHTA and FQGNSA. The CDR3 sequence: CASSPRTGGAYEQYF. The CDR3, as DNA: TGTGCCAGCAGCCCACGGACAGGGGGGGCCTACGAGCAGTACTTC.

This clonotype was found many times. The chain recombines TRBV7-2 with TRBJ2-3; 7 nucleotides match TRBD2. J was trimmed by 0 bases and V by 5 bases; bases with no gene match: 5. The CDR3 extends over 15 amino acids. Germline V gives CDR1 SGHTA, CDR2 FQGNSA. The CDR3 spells CASSNSGTSTDTQYF. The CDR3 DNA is TGTGCCAGCAGCAACAGCGGGACTAGCACAGATACGCAGTATTTT. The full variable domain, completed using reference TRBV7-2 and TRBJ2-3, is GAGVSQSPSNKVTEKGKDVELRCDPISGHTALYWYRQSLGQGLEFLIYFQGNSAPDKSGLPSDRFSAERTGGSVSTLTIQRTQQEDSAVYLCASSNSGTSTDTQYFGPGTRLTVL.

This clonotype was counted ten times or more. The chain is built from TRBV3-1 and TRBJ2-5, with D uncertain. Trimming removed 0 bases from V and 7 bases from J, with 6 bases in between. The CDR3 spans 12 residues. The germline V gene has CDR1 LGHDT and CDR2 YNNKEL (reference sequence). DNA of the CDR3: TGTGCCAGCAGCCAAGATCTAGGGACCCAGTACTTC. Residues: CASSQDLGTQYF.

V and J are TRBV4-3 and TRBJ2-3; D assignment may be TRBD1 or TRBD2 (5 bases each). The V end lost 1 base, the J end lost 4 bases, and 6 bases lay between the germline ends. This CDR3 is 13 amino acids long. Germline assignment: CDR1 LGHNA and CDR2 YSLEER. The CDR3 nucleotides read TGCGCCAGCAGCCAAGTGGGGGCAGATACGCAGTATTTT. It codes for CASSQVGADTQYF.

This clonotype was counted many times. This CDR3 is CASSQGQRDGYTF. CDR3 nucleotide sequence: TGTGCCAGCAGCCAAGGTCAGAGGGATGGCTACACCTTC. The chain couples TRBV3-1 to TRBJ1-2; no reliable D call. Germline V lookup: CDR1 LGHDT, CDR2 YNNKEL (reference sequence). Trimming took 1 base from V and 6 from J, leaving 9 bases between them. The CDR3 is 13 amino acids. The whole variable domain, filled in from reference TRBV3-1 and TRBJ1-2, reads DTAVSQTPKYLVTQMGNDKSIKCEQNLGHDTMYWYKQDSKKFLKIMFSYNNKELIINETVPNRFSPKSPDKAHLNLHINSLELGDSAVYFCASSQGQRDGYTFGSGTRLTVV.

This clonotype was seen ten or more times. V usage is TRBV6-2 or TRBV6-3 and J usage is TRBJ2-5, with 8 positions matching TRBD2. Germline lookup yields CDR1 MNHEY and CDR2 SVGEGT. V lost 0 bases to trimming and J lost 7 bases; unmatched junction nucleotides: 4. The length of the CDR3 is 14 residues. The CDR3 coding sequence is TGTGCCAGCAGTTACTCGACTAGCGCGGCGACCCAGTACTTC. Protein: CASSYSTSAATQYF.

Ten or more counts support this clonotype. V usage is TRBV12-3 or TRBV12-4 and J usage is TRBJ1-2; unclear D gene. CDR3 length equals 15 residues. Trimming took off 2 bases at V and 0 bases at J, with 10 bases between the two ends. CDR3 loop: CASSLIGSPNYGYTF. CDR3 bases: TGTGCCAGCAGTTTAATCGGATCCCCTAACTATGGCTACACCTTC.

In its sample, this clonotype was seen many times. The CDR3 DNA reads TGCGCCAGCAGCCTAGTCGGGACAGCCGCCGGGCAGTACTTC. Its translation is CASSLVGTAAGQYF. The V gene is TRBV4-1, the J gene TRBJ2-7; 7 bases fit TRBD1. This CDR3 is 14 amino acids long. V gave up 4 bases and J gave up 9 bases; unmatched junction bases: 12. CDR1 MGHRA and CDR2 YSYEKL come from the germline V gene.

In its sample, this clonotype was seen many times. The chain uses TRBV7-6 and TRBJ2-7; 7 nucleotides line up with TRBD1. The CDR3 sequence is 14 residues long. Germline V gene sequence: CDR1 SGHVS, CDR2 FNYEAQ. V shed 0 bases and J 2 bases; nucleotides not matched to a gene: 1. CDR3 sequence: CASSLADRAYEQYF. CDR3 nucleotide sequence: TGTGCCAGCAGCTTAGCCGACAGGGCCTACGAGCAGTACTTC.

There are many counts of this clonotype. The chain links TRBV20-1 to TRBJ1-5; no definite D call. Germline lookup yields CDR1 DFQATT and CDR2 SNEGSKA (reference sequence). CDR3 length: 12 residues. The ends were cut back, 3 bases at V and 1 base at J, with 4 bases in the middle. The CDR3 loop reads CSASLSNQPQHF. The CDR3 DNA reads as TGCAGTGCTAGTCTCAGCAATCAGCCCCAGCATTTT.

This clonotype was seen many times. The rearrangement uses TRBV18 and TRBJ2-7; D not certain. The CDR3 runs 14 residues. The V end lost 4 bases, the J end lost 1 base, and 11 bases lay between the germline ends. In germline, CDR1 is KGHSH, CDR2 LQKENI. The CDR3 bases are TGTGCCAGCTCACACCCAGGCGAATCCTACGAGCAGTACTTC. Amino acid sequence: CASSHPGESYEQYF.

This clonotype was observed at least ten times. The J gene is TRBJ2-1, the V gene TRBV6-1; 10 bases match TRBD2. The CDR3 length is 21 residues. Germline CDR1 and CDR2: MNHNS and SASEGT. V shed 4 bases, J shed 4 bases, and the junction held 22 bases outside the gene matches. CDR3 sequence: CASSGQRGTPPLAGSYNEQFF. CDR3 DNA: TGTGCCAGCAGTGGTCAGCGGGGGACACCCCCACTAGCGGGGAGTTACAATGAGCAGTTCTTC.

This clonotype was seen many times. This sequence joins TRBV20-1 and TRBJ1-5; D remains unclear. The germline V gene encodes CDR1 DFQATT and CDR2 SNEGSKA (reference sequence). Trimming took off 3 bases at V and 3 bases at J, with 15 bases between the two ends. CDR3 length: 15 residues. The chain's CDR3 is CSASSGARVNQPQHF. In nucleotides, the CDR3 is TGCAGTGCTAGCTCAGGCGCGAGAGTCAATCAGCCCCAGCATTTT.

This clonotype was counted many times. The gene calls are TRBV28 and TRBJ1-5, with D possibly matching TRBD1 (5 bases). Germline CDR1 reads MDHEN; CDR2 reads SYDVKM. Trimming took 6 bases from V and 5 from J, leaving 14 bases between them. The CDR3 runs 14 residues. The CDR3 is CASSPPDRYQPQHF. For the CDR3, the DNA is TGTGCCAGCAGCCCGCCAGACAGATATCAGCCCCAGCATTTT.

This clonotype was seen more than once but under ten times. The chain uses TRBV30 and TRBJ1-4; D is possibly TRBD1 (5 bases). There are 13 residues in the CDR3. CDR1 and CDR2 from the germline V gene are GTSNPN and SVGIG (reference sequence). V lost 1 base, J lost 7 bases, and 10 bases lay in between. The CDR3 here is CAWSGQGREKLFF. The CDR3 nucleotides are TGTGCCTGGAGTGGGCAGGGTCGTGAAAAACTGTTTTTT.

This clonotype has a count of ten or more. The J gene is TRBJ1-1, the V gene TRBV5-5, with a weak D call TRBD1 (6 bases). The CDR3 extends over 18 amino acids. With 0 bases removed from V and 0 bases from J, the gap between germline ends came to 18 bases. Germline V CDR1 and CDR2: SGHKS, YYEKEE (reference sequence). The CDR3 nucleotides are TGTGCCAGCAGCTTGGCCTGGGGGGGCGTAATTATGAACACTGAAGCTTTCTTT. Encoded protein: CASSLAWGGVIMNTEAFF.

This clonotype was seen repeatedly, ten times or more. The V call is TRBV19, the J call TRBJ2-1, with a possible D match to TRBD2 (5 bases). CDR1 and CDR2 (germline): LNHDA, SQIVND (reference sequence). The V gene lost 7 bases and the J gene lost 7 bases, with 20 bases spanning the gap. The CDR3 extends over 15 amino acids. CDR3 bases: TGTGCCAGTATGAAGGTAGCGCTATCTGGTAATGAGCAGTTCTTC. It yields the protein CASMKVALSGNEQFF.

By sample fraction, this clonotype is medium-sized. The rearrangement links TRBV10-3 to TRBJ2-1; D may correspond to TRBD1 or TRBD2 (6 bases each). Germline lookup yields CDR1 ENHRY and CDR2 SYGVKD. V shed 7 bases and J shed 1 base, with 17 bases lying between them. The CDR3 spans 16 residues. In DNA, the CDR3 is TGTGCCATCAACCTAAAGGACAGCGGGTCCTACAATGAGCAGTTCTTC. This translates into CAINLKDSGSYNEQFF.

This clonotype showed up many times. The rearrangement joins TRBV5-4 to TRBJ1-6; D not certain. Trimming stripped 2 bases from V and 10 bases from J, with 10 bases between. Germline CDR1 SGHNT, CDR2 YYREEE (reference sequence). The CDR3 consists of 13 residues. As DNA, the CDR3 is TGTGCCAGCAGCTTATTCGGGAACTCACCCCTCCACTTT. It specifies CASSLFGNSPLHF.

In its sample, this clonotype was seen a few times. The CDR3, as DNA: TGCAGTGCTAGATACTTAGCGGGGGGTCTTGACTCCTACAATGAGCAGTTCTTC. Translated: CSARYLAGGLDSYNEQFF. V is TRBV20-1 and J is TRBJ2-1; 10 nucleotides agree with TRBD2. V shed 2 bases and J 0 bases; nucleotides not matched to a gene: 10. This CDR3 is built from 18 residues. Germline V lookup: CDR1 DFQATT, CDR2 SNEGSKA (reference sequence).

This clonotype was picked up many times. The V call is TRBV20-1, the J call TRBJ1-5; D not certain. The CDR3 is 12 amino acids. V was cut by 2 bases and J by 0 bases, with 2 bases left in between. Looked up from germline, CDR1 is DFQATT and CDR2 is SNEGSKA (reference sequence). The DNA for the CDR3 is TGCAGTGCTAGACGTAGCAATCAGCCCCAGCATTTT. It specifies CSARRSNQPQHF.

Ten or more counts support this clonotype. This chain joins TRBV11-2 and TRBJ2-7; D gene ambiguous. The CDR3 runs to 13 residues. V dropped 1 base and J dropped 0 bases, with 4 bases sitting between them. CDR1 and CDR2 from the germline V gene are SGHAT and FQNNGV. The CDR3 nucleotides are TGTGCCAGCAGCTTAGCGCCCTCCTACGAGCAGTACTTC. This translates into CASSLAPSYEQYF.

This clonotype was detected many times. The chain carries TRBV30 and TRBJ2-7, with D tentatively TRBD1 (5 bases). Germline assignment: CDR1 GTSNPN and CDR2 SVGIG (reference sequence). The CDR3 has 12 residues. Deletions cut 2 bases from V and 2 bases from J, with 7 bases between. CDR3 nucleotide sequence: TGTGCCTGGAGTCAGGGTGCCTACGAGCAGTACTTC. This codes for CAWSQGAYEQYF.

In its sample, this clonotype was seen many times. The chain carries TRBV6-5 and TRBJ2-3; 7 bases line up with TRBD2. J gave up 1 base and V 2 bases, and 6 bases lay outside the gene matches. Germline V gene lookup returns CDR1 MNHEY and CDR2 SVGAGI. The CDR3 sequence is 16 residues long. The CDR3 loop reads CASSYPKAGGTDTQYF. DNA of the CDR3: TGTGCCAGCAGTTACCCGAAGGCGGGAGGCACAGATACGCAGTATTTT.

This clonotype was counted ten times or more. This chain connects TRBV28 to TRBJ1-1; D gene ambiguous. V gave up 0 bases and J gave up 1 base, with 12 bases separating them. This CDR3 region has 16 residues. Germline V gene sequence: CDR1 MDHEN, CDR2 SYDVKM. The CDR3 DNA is TGTGCCAGCAGTTTATGGGCAGTTAATACGAACACTGAAGCTTTCTTT. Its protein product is CASSLWAVNTNTEAFF.